Sequencing of this T cell receptor (beta chain) was carried out in a study of OX40 agonist ivuxolimab in advanced cancers. Study outcomes and limitations: Low normalized T-cell clonal expansion was also seen in some nonresponders. What antigens the expanded peripheral T cells recognized was never established. CD8+ T cells averaged more expanded clones than CD4+.

The V gene's germline CDR1 is SGHNT and CDR2 YYREEE (reference sequence). The CDR3 spans 17 residues. The junction had 11 bases not matched to a gene; V was cut back by 3 bases and J by 4 bases. Turning to this clone: The antigen remains undetermined.

The assay was immunoSEQ multiplex PCR, and TCRdb's table has in-frame clones only and misses some. The sample lists approximately 78,000 clones; about 85% were seen once. The sample in question was CD4+ or CD8+ T cells sorted from blood, obtained in a trial of the OX40 agonist ivuxolimab. The chain links TRBV5-4 to TRBJ2-3, with 10 nucleotides matching TRBD2. The source is an adult with an advanced solid tumor such as melanoma, head and neck, liver or kidney cancer. This CDR3 is CASSSQAGGGWADTQYF. The DNA for the CDR3 is TGTGCCAGCAGCTCACAAGCGGGAGGGGGATGGGCAGATACGCAGTATTTT.